The rows below give T cell receptor beta chains drawn from one sample of a study of OX40 agonist ivuxolimab in advanced cancers. Assay used: immunoSEQ multiplex PCR; TCRdb lists only in-frame clones, some missing. Seen here are under 85,000 clones, roughly nine tenths observed once, and the top ten hold roughly 0.77%. The sample was CD4+ or CD8+ T cells sorted from blood, taken in a trial of the OX40 agonist ivuxolimab. The receptors come from an adult with an advanced solid tumor such as melanoma, head and neck, liver or kidney cancer. CDR3s include the opening cysteine and the closing phenylalanine or tryptophan. D genes are given only for firm matches. Expanded clones get a size class; other rows say once, few or many, or leave the size out.

>.|TRBV7-2|.|TRBJ1-1
TGTGCCAGCAGCTTAGAGAGCTACACTGAAGCTTTCTTT
CASSLESYTEAFF
>.|TRBV7-3|.|TRBJ1-1
TGTGCCAGCAGCTCCCAGACAGGACGAAACACTGAAGCTTTCTTT
CASSSQTGRNTEAFF
>.|TRBV11-3|.|TRBJ2-5
TGTGCCAGCAGCTCGCGATCTAGCGTGGGAGAGACCCAGTACTTC
CASSSRSSVGETQYF
>TRBD2|TRBV7-2|.|TRBJ2-3
TGTGCCAGCAGCTTAATGGCGCTAGCGGGGGCTATAGATACGCAGTATTTT
CASSLMALAGAIDTQYF
>.|TRBV6-1|few|TRBJ1-3
TGTGCCAGCAGAATTATAGGGGGGGACACCATATATTTT
CASRIIGGDTIYF
>TRBD1|TRBV11-2|.|TRBJ1-2
TGTGCCAGCAGCCCTTCGACAGGGGTTGGCTACACCTTC
CASSPSTGVGYTF
>TRBD1|TRBV5-5|once|TRBJ1-1
TGTGCCAGCAGCTCTACAGGGGGCGTCACTGAAGCTTTCTTT
CASSSTGGVTEAFF
>.|TRBV5-4|.|TRBJ2-7
TGTGCCAGCAGCTTAGGAGGGATACGGGGCGAGCAGTACTTC
CASSLGGIRGEQYF
>.|TRBV5-1|.|TRBJ2-5
TGCGCCAGCAGCTTGGAGGCTAGAGAAGAGACCCAGTACTTC
CASSLEAREETQYF
>.|TRBV6-1|.|TRBJ2-3
TGTGCCAGCAGTGGGCAGGGATACGGCACAGATACGCAGTATTTT
CASSGQGYGTDTQYF
>.|TRBV6-5|.|TRBJ2-1
TGTGCCAGCAGGCGAGCTTGGATCGATGAGCAGTTCTTC
CASRRAWIDEQFF
>TRBD1|TRBV6-1|.|TRBJ2-7
TGTGCCAGCAGTGTCGGGACAGTGACCTACGAGCAGTACTTC
CASSVGTVTYEQYF
>.|TRBV5-1|.|TRBJ2-1
TGCGCCAGCAGCGGAGGGGGCCGCAGTGAGCAGTTCTTC
CASSGGGRSEQFF
>TRBD1|TRBV23-1|.|TRBJ2-2
TGCGCCAGCAGTCAACCACAGGGGTCCGGGGAGCTGTTTTTT
CASSQPQGSGELFF
>.|TRBV7-2|once|TRBJ1-5
TGTGCCAGCAGCTTAGATGGGGGGGCGGGACAGCCCCAGCATTTT
CASSLDGGAGQPQHF
>.|TRBV15|.|TRBJ1-2
TGTGCCACCAGCAGAGATAGGGGCAGGGTAGGCTACACCTTC
CATSRDRGRVGYTF
>.|TRBV11-2|.|TRBJ1-3
TGTGCCAGCAGCTTAGGGGGCAGTTGGGCTGGAAACATCATATATTTT
CASSLGGSWAGNIIYF
>TRBD1|TRBV5-1|.|TRBJ1-2
TGCGCCAGCAGCTTGGATGTCAGGGGGGGGGCGGCCTATGGCTACACCTTC
CASSLDVRGGAAYGYTF
>.|TRBV4-1|.|TRBJ1-5
TGCGCCAGCAGCCAAGAGATCCAGGGTTGGGGCCAGCCCCAGCATTTT
CASSQEIQGWGQPQHF
>.|TRBV7-8|.|TRBJ2-7
TGTGCCAGCAGCTCCCGGACCTCCTACGAGCAGTACTTC
CASSSRTSYEQYF
>.|TRBV11-2|few|TRBJ2-3
TGTGCCAGCAAGTCCCCAGATACGCAGTATTTT
CASKSPDTQYF
>.|TRBV5-4|.|TRBJ2-7
TGTGCCAGCAGCTCGTACAGGGTTCCTAGGGAGCAGTACTTC
CASSSYRVPREQYF
>.|TRBV5-4|.|TRBJ2-5
TGTGCCAGCAGCTTGACACTCCAAGAGACCCAGTACTTC
CASSLTLQETQYF
>.|TRBV5-6|.|TRBJ1-2
TGTGCCAGCAGCTTCGGGACGGACTATGGCTACACCTTC
CASSFGTDYGYTF